The 5 T cell receptor beta chains listed next were all sequenced from one sample in a study of cytomegalovirus exposure and HLA in healthy donors (dated by TCRdb to about 2017). Libraries were built with the immunoSEQ multiplex PCR assay. A mixture of 60 forward primers for TCR Vbeta segments and 13 reverse primers for TCR Jbeta segments was used in the multiplex PCR. Entries here come from immuneACCESS through TCRdb and include only in-frame sequences with V and J called. Some clones fail to appear in such tables; in the studies checked, an unresolved V gene covers under half of the shortfall, and the cause of the remainder is unknown. This sample lists more than 65,000 clones; 60% to 75% were detected once. The top ten hold around 10% of the sample. The sample comprised PBMCs. Receptor source: a woman aged 60-75 years in good health and CMV-seropositive.

The chain carries TRBV9 and TRBJ1-2, with D perhaps matching TRBD1 (5 bases). There are 14 residues in the CDR3. Germline CDR1 is SGDLS and CDR2 is YYNGEE. V dropped 4 bases and J dropped 8 bases, with 18 bases sitting between them. The CDR3: CASSFNRRGGGYTF. The CDR3 DNA is TGTGCCAGCAGCTTTAATCGGAGGGGCGGCGGCTACACCTTC.

The V call is TRBV18, the J call TRBJ2-2; D gene unclear. Germline CDR1 and CDR2: KGHSH and LQKENI. The CDR3 is 14 amino acids. The V end lost 5 bases, the J end lost 6 bases, and 13 bases lay between the germline ends. CDR3 sequence (DNA): TGTGCCAGCTCAGTGGTTCGAGAGGCCGGGGAGCTGTTTTTT. Translation: CASSVVREAGELFF.

This clone has just a few counts. The chain combines TRBV30 with TRBJ2-1; 10 bases are a match to TRBD2. Trimming removed 4 bases from V and 2 bases from J; junction bases left unmatched: 11. The CDR3 has 17 residues. From germline, CDR1 is GTSNPN and CDR2 SVGIG (reference sequence). The CDR3 sequence: CAWTFSGRPLTYNEQFF. The CDR3 DNA reads as TGTGCCTGGACCTTTAGCGGGAGGCCCCTAACCTACAATGAGCAGTTCTTC.

This clone was detected a few times. For the CDR3, the DNA is TGCGCCAGCAGTTTCTGGGGGGCCTACGAGCAGTACTTC. It translates to CASSFWGAYEQYF. V and J are TRBV10-2 and TRBJ2-7; tentative D call: TRBD2 (6 bases). Germline V gene sequence: CDR1 WSHSY, CDR2 SAAADI. CDR3 length: 13 amino acids. Trimming took off 5 bases at V and 2 bases at J, with 10 bases between the two ends.

The chain couples TRBV7-9 to TRBJ1-5, with 7 bases that match TRBD1. The V gene end was trimmed by 5 bases and the J gene end by 3 bases; junction bases not matched to a gene: 7. Germline values: CDR1 SEHNR, CDR2 FQNEAQ (reference sequence). This CDR3 contains 15 residues. This CDR3 reads CASSRDRAVNQPQHF. The CDR3 DNA is TGTGCCAGCAGCCGAGACAGGGCAGTCAATCAGCCCCAGCATTTT.